This is a list of T cell receptor beta chains from one sample in a study of spatial heterogeneity in lung cancer. TCRdb re-called the 5' RACE reads through MiXCR, storing one row per CDR3 protein. The table has 650 to 850 distinct CDR3 sequences, around 30% seen once. The sample in question was lung tumor tissue, obtained at surgery. These receptors all stem from a male donor with early-stage non-small cell lung cancer. CDR3s include the opening cysteine and the closing phenylalanine or tryptophan. Fields, in order: J gene, D gene, clone size, V gene, CDR3 DNA, CDR3 protein. The D gene is left open where the match is weak. A clone size is listed for some rows: how often the clone was seen (once, few, many), or a class if it is expanded.

j_gene: TRBJ2-1
d_gene: -
abundance: -
v_gene: TRBV9
CDR3nt: TGTGCCAGCAGCGTAAGCGGACATCTCTACAATGAGCAGTTCTTC
CDR3aa: CASSVSGHLYNEQFF

j_gene: TRBJ2-7
d_gene: TRBD2
abundance: large
v_gene: TRBV29-1
CDR3nt: TGCAGCGTTGAAGGCGGGAGCTCCGAGCAGTACTTC
CDR3aa: CSVEGGSSEQYF

j_gene: TRBJ2-7
d_gene: -
abundance: medium-sized
v_gene: TRBV2
CDR3nt: TGTGCCAGCAGGGGGACGGTGAGTCCTAAGCAGTACTTC
CDR3aa: CASRGTVSPKQYF